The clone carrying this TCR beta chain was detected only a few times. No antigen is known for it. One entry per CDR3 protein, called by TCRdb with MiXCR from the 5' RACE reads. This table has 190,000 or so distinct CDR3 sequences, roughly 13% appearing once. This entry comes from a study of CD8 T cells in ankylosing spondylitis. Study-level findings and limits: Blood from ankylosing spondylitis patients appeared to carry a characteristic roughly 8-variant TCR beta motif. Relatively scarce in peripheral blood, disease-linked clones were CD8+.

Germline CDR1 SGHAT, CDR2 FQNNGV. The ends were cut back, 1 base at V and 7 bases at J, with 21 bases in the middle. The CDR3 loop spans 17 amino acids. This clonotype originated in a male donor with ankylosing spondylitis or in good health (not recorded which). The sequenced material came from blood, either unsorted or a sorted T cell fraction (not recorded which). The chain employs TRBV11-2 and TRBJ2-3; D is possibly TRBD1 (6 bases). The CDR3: CASSLVGGPGIVNTQYF. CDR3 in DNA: TGTGCCAGCAGCTTAGTAGGGGGTCCAGGGATAGTAAATACGCAGTATTTT.